This T cell receptor beta chain is from a study of blood T cell repertoires in COVID-19. In the study overall: Samples of COVID-19 (acute and convalescent) were obtained from the United States, Italy and Spain.

V was shortened by 3 bases and J by 6 bases, with 6 bases between the two germline ends. Germline-derived CDR1 and CDR2 are LGHDT and YNNKEL (reference sequence). The CDR3 sequence is 13 residues long. How the authors handled the data: Reference gene primers were amplified, and this amplification served to estimate nucleated cell counts. Sequencing used immunoSEQ multiplex PCR; TCRdb keeps in-frame clones, though not all of them. That table supplies the V and J calls and clone size; D and trimming were determined from the DNA. The repertoire holds roughly 100,000 clones, with 70% to 90% as singletons.

The sequencing sample was made of peripheral blood. The V gene is TRBV3-1 (or the pseudogene TRBV3-2), the J gene TRBJ1-6, with D uncertain. This sequence originates from a man aged 50 or older with active COVID-19. The chain's CDR3 is CASSHGTNSPLHF. The CDR3 DNA sequence: TGTGCCAGCAGCCATGGCACTAATTCACCCCTCCACTTT.